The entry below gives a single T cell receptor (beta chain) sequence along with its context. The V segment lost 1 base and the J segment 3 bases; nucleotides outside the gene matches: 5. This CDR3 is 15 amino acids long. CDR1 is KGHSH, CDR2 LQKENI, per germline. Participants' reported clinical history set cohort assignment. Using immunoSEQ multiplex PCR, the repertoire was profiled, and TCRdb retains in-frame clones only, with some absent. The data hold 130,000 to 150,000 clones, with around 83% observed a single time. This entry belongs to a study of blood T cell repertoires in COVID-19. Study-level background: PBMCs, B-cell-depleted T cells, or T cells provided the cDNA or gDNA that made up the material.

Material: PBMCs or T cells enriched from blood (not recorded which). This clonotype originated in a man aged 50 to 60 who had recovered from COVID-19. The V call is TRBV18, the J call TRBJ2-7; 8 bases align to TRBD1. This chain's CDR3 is CASSPQTGAGYEQYF. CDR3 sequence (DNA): TGTGCCAGCTCACCACAGACAGGGGCCGGCTACGAGCAGTACTTC.